This T cell receptor (beta chain) was sequenced during a study of cytomegalovirus exposure and HLA in healthy donors. Overall study context: Out of 398 genotyped donors, roughly 80% belonged to the Caucasian-associated ancestry cluster. Notes on the study in general: In a later analysis, HLA-C alleles had the fewest associated TCRs, DRB1 alleles the most. It was reportedly the case that the classifier diagnosed cytomegalovirus status with high specificity and sensitivity.

PCR employed 60 Vbeta and 13 Jbeta primers. Generated by immunoSEQ multiplex PCR, the TCRdb table keeps only in-frame clones and is missing some. Of about 140,000 clones listed, roughly 76% are singletons. Comments on this clone: What it recognizes is unknown.

The CDR3 sequence is 16 residues long. The material sequenced was PBMCs. The clonotype comes from a female donor in good health and CMV-seronegative. V gene TRBV12-1 combines with J gene TRBJ1-5; TRBD1 is the table's D call, not checked against the DNA. TRBV12-1 is a recognized pseudogene. CDR3 nucleotide sequence: TGTGCCAGCAGCCTGGACAGGGCCCTTAGCAATCAGCCCCAGCATTTT. Translation: CASSLDRALSNQPQHF.